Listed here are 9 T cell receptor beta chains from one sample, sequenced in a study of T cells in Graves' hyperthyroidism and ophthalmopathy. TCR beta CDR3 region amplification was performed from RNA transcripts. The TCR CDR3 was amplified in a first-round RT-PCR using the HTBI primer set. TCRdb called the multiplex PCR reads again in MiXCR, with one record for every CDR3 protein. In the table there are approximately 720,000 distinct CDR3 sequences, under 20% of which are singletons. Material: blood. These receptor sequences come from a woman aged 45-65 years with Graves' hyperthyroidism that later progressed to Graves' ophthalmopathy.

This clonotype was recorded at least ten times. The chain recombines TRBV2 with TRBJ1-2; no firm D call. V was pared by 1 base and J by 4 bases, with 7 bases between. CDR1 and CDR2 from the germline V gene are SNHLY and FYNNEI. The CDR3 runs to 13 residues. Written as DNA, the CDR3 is TGTGCCAGCAGTGAAGAAGGACTCTATGGCTACACCTTC. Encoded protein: CASSEEGLYGYTF.

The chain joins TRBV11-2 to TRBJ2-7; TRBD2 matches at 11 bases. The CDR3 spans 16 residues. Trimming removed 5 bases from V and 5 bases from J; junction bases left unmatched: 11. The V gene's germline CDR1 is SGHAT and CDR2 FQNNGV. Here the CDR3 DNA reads TGTGCCAGCAGCCAGGCCGGCCCGGGACTAGCGGACGAGCAGTACTTC. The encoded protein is CASSQAGPGLADEQYF. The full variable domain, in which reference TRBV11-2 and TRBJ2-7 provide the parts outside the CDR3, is EAGVAQSPRYKIIEKRQSVAFWCNPISGHATLYWYQQILGQGPKLLIQFQNNGVVDDSQLPKDRFSAERLKGVDSTLKIQPAKLEDSAVYLCASSQAGPGLADEQYFGPGTRLTVT.

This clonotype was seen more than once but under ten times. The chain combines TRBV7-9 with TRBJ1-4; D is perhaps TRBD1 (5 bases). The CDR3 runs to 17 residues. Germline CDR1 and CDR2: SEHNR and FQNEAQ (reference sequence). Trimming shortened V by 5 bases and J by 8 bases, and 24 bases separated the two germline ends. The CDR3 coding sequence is TGTGCCAGCAGCCCTTGGGCCTACAGGCCCGCGGAGGAAAAACTGTTTTTT. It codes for CASSPWAYRPAEEKLFF. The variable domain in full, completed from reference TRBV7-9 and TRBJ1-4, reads DTGVSQNPRHKITKRGQNVTFRCDPISEHNRLYWYRQTLGQGPEFLTYFQNEAQLEKSRLLSDRFSAERPKGSFSTLEIQRTEQGDSAMYLCASSPWAYRPAEEKLFFGSGTQLSVL.

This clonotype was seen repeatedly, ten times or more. The CDR3 DNA follows: TGTGCCAGCAGCTACCGATGGGAACGGATTGAGCAGTTCTTC. Encoded protein: CASSYRWERIEQFF. The V call is TRBV11-1, the J call TRBJ2-1; the D is unclear. V lost 4 bases, J lost 9 bases, and 16 bases lay in between. Looked up from germline, CDR1 is SGHAT and CDR2 is FQDESV (reference sequence). The CDR3 runs to 14 residues.

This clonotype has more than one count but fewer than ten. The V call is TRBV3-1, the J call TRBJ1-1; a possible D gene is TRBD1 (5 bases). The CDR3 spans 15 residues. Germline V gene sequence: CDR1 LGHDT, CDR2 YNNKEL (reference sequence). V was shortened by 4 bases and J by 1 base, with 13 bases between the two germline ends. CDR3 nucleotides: TGTGCCAGCAGCCCGGCAGGGATGCAGAACACTGAAGCTTTCTTT. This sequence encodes CASSPAGMQNTEAFF.

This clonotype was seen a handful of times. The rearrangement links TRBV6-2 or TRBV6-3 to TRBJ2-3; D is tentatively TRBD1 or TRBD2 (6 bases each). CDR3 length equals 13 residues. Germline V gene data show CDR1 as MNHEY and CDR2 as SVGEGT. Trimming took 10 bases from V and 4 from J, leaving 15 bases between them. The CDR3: CANGQTGADTQYF. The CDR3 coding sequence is TGTGCCAATGGACAGACGGGAGCAGATACGCAGTATTTT.

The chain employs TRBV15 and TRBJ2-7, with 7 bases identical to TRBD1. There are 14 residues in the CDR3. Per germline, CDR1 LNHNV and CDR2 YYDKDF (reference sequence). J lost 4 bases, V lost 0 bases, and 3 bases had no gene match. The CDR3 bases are TGTGCCACCAGCAGAGAAGGGACAGCTTACGAGCAGTACTTC. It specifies CATSREGTAYEQYF.

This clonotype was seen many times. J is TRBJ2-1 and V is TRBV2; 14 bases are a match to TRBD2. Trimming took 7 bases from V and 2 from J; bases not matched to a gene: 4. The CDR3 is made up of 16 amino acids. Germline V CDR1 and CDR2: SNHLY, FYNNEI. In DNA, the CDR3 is TGTGCCAGCAATGGACTAGCGGGGGGCACCTACAATGAGCAGTTCTTC. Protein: CASNGLAGGTYNEQFF.

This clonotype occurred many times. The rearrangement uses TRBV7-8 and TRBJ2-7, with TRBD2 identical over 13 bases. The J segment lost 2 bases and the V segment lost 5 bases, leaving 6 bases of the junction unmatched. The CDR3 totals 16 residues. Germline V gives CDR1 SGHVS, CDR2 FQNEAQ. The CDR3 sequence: CASSQRTSGGAYEQYF. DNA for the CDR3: TGTGCCAGCAGCCAGCGGACTAGCGGGGGTGCCTACGAGCAGTACTTC.